Following are 15 T cell receptor beta chains from one sample sequenced in a study of CD8+CD57+ T cells in acquired aplastic anemia. Genomic DNA, the template, was used for profiling of the TCR beta VDJ and CDR3. TCRdb independently ran MiXCR on the reads; one entry per CDR3 protein. The repertoire holds over 40,000 distinct CDR3 sequences, with less than 65% as singletons. Sequencing involved patients with CD8+CD57+ cell expansion previously shown by flow cytometry. Sequences were obtained from sorted CD4+, CD8+, or CD8+CD57+ T cells (not recorded which) from PBMCs. These receptors originate from a human donor with aplastic anemia.

This sequence joins TRBV15 and TRBJ1-5, with TRBD1 as a possible D gene (5 bases). This CDR3 is built from 14 residues. V was trimmed by 2 bases and J by 2 bases, leaving 7 bases between them. The germline gives CDR1 LNHNV, CDR2 YYDKDF (reference sequence). CDR3 amino acids: CATSRQGGNQPQHF. In DNA form, the CDR3 reads TGTGCCACCAGCAGACAGGGAGGCAATCAGCCCCAGCATTTT.

The chain carries TRBV19 and TRBJ1-6; D is uncertain. V gave up 1 base and J gave up 9 bases, with 10 bases separating them. CDR1 and CDR2 from the germline V gene are LNHDA and SQIVND (reference sequence). This CDR3 is 14 amino acids long. In nucleotides, the CDR3 is TGTGCCAGTAGTATAGCCGTTGGTAGTTCACCCCTCCACTTT. The encoded protein is CASSIAVGSSPLHF.

Notes on this clonotype: This clone may be a read error of a much larger clone one base away. V and J are TRBV6-5 and TRBJ2-3, with a tentative D call TRBD1 (5 bases). This CDR3 comprises 13 residues. Germline loops: CDR1 MNHEY, CDR2 SVGAGI. The CDR3 loop reads CASSSTGPDTPYF. CDR3 coding DNA: TGTGCCAGCAGTTCCACAGGCCCAGATACGCCGTATTTT.

CDR3 protein: CSASRDRANQPQHF. Here the CDR3 DNA reads TGCAGTGCTAGCCGGGACAGGGCCAATCAGCCCCAGCATTTT. The V call is TRBV20-1, the J call TRBJ1-5, with 9 bases aligning to TRBD1. The CDR3 contains 14 residues. After removal of 3 bases from V and 3 bases from J, the junction contained 3 bases not matched to a gene. Germline V gives CDR1 DFQATT, CDR2 SNEGSKA (reference sequence).

About this clonotype: This may be a read error: a much more frequent sequence differs by one nucleotide. The chain recombines TRBV5-5 with TRBJ1-2, with 9 bases lining up with TRBD1. Looked up from germline, CDR1 is SGHKS and CDR2 is YYEKEE (reference sequence). The V and J ends lost 0 bases and 7 bases, in that order; junction bases with no gene match: 10. The CDR3 runs 16 residues. CDR3 bases: TGTGCCAGCAGCTTGGTCGCGACAGGGGGGGAGAGTGGCTACACCTTC. Amino acids: CASSLVATGGESGYTF.

In its sample, this clonotype was seen once. CDR3 sequence reads: CASSVVQGLDTEAFF. CDR3 nucleotide sequence: TGTGCCAGCAGCGTCGTCCAGGGGTTGGACACTGAAGCTTTCTTT. V gene TRBV9 combines with J gene TRBJ1-1, with D possibly matching TRBD1 (6 bases). The germline CDR1 and CDR2 sequences are SGDLS and YYNGEE. Trimming took 2 bases from V and 3 from J, leaving 14 bases between them. CDR3 length: 15 amino acids.

The count of this clonotype is one. In DNA, the CDR3 is TGTGCCAGCAGCTTAGGGCGATATAGCACAGATACGCAGTATTTT. It translates to CASSLGRYSTDTQYF. V usage is TRBV7-8 and J usage is TRBJ2-3; D not certain. The CDR3 consists of 15 residues. Deletions cut 1 base from V and 0 bases from J, with 8 bases between. The germline V gene has CDR1 SGHVS and CDR2 FQNEAQ. Variable domain in full (rest from reference TRBV7-8 and TRBJ2-3): GAGVSQSPRYKVAKRGQDVALRCDPISGHVSLFWYQQALGQGPEFLTYFQNEAQLDKSGLPSDRFFAERPEGSVSTLKIQRTQQEDSAVYLCASSLGRYSTDTQYFGPGTRLTVL.

The chain uses TRBV12-3 or TRBV12-4 and TRBJ2-2; D is uncertain. Trimming shortened V by 7 bases and J by 7 bases, and 7 bases separated the two germline ends. This CDR3 has 11 amino acids. CDR3 amino acids: CASTVGGELFF. CDR3 bases: TGTGCCAGCACAGTGGGCGGGGAGCTGTTTTTT.

This clonotype was picked up a small number of times. The gene calls are TRBV3-1 and TRBJ1-1; 10 bases align to TRBD1. CDR1 LGHDT and CDR2 YNNKEL come from the germline V gene (reference sequence). This CDR3 comprises 17 residues. V lost 3 bases and J lost 1; bases outside the gene matches: 8. CDR3 in amino acids: CASSQERTGGTNTEAFF. The CDR3 DNA sequence: TGTGCCAGCAGCCAGGAGCGGACAGGGGGGACGAACACTGAAGCTTTCTTT.

The gene calls are TRBV10-1 and TRBJ1-1; no clear D gene. With 2 bases removed from V and 1 base from J, the gap between germline ends came to 5 bases. The germline V gene encodes CDR1 WNHNN and CDR2 SYGVQD (reference sequence). This CDR3 has 13 amino acids. The CDR3 sequence: CASSENRNTEAFF. The CDR3, as DNA: TGCGCCAGCAGTGAGAACAGGAACACTGAAGCTTTCTTT.

The J gene is TRBJ1-5, the V gene TRBV20-1; D unclear. This CDR3 comprises 15 residues. V shed 3 bases and J shed 1 base, with 13 bases lying between them. CDR1 DFQATT and CDR2 SNEGSKA come from the germline V gene (reference sequence). In DNA form, the CDR3 reads TGCAGTGCTAGCCCCACGTCCAGGAGCAATCAGCCCCAGCATTTT. It translates to CSASPTSRSNQPQHF.

This clonotype is deemed medium-sized. The CDR3 is CASSFQGAYSNQPQHF. The CDR3, as DNA: TGTGCCAGCAGCTTTCAGGGGGCTTATAGCAATCAGCCCCAGCATTTT. The chain uses TRBV5-6 and TRBJ1-5; 8 bases are shared with TRBD1. The V gene end was trimmed by 2 bases and the J gene end by 0 bases; junction bases not matched to a gene: 4. The CDR3 has 16 residues. The V gene's germline CDR1 is SGHDT and CDR2 YYEEEE.

The chain employs TRBV24-1 and TRBJ1-1, with D perhaps matching TRBD1 (5 bases). The ends were cut back, 7 bases at V and 5 bases at J, with 13 bases in the middle. Germline V gives CDR1 KGHDR, CDR2 SFDVKD. There are 13 residues in the CDR3. As DNA, the CDR3 is TGTGCCACCAGCATACAGGAAAGGACTGAAGCTTTCTTT. Translation: CATSIQERTEAFF.

This clonotype appeared a single time. The chain joins TRBV12-3 or TRBV12-4 to TRBJ2-3; D is perhaps TRBD2 (5 bases). The CDR3 loop spans 14 amino acids. With 6 bases removed from V and 2 bases from J, the gap between germline ends came to 12 bases. The CDR3 nucleotides read TGTGCCAGCAGCGAGGGCCTAGCCACAGATACGCAGTATTTT. Its protein is CASSEGLATDTQYF.

The chain combines TRBV29-1 with TRBJ2-3, with 9 positions matching TRBD1. V was pared by 5 bases and J by 0 bases, with 3 bases of the junction left unmatched. Germline V gene lookup returns CDR1 SQVTM and CDR2 ANQGSEA. The CDR3 extends over 14 amino acids. The chain's CDR3 is CSVIDRGSTDTQYF. The CDR3 DNA follows: TGCAGCGTTATCGACAGGGGGAGCACAGATACGCAGTATTTT.